One T cell receptor beta chain is described in this entry. With 5 bases removed from V and 10 bases from J, the gap between germline ends came to 25 bases. Germline-derived CDR1 and CDR2 are SGHVS and FQNEAQ. CDR3 length equals 16 residues. TCRdb ran MiXCR on the 5' RACE reads and lists one entry per CDR3 protein. Among hundreds of thousands of distinct CDR3 sequences listed, roughly 18% were seen once. These data come from a study of T-cell memory formation after mild COVID-19. Turning to the study itself: Most TCR clusters belonged to a single donor.

V usage is TRBV7-8 and J usage is TRBJ2-3; D unclear. The sample was PBMCs or a T cell subset sorted from them (not recorded which). The receptor was derived from an adult woman who had mild COVID-19 (a few samples of this study predate the infection). Cell type and time point are not known. The CDR3 spells CASSRTRTNREVAQYF. CDR3 nucleotides: TGTGCCAGCAGCAGAACCCGGACGAACAGAGAGGTTGCGCAGTATTTT. Supplemented by reference TRBV7-8 and TRBJ2-3, the full variable domain reads GAGVSQSPRYKVAKRGQDVALRCDPISGHVSLFWYQQALGQGPEFLTYFQNEAQLDKSGLPSDRFFAERPEGSVSTLKIQRTQQEDSAVYLCASSRTRTNREVAQYFGPGTRLTVL.